This T cell receptor beta chain emerged from a study of blood T cell repertoires in COVID-19. Study as a whole: From the United States, Italy and Spain came samples of acute and convalescent COVID-19.

V was clipped by 5 bases and J by 4 bases; unmatched bases: 7. CDR3 size: 15 residues. The germline CDR1 and CDR2 sequences are SSHAT and FNYEAQ (reference sequence). Clones were sequenced by immunoSEQ multiplex PCR, and TCRdb holds only the in-frame ones, with some missing. This sample has under 300,000 clones, with 82% found just once. The receptor's source is a woman older than 75 with active or convalescent COVID-19. The chain joins TRBV7-7 to TRBJ1-4; TRBD1 aligns across 7 bases. The sample taken for sequencing was peripheral blood. Here the CDR3 reads CASSRQGGLNEKLFF. CDR3 in DNA: TGTGCCAGCAGCCGCCAGGGGGGCCTTAATGAAAAACTGTTTTTT.